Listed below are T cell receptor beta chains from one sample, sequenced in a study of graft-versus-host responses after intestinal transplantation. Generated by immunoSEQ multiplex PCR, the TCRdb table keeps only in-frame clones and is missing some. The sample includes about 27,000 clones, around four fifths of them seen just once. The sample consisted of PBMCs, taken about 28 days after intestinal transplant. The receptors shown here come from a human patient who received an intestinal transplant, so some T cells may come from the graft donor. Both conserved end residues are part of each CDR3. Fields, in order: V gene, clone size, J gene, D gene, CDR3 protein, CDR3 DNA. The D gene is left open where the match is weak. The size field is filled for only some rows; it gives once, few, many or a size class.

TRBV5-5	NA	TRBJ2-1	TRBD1	CASSPGQGYNEQFF	TGTGCCAGCAGCCCGGGACAGGGGTACAATGAGCAGTTCTTC
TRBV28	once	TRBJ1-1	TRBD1	CASSLEQGRTEAFF	TGTGCCAGCAGTTTGGAACAGGGGCGGACTGAAGCTTTCTTT
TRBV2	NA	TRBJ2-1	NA	CASSAPAGASNEQFF	TGTGCCAGCAGTGCGCCAGCGGGCGCTTCAAATGAGCAGTTCTTC
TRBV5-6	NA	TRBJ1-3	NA	CASSYQGAGNTIYF	TGTGCCAGCAGTTACCAGGGAGCCGGAAACACCATATATTTT
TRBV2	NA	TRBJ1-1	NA	CASSESGLGNTEAFF	TGTGCCAGCAGTGAATCCGGGTTGGGGAACACTGAAGCTTTCTTT
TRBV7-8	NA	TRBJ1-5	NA	CASSFGGRSNQPQHF	TGTGCCAGCAGCTTCGGGGGGCGTAGCAATCAGCCCCAGCATTTT
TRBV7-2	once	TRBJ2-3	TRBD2	CASSFKGGGTSTDTQYF	TGTGCCAGCAGCTTTAAAGGCGGGGGGACCAGCACAGATACGCAGTATTTT
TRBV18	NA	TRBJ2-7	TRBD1	CASSGTGGDEQYF	TGTGCCAGCTCCGGGACAGGGGGCGACGAGCAGTACTTC
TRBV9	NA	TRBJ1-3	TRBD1	CASSSRQGGSGNTIYF	TGTGCCAGCAGCAGCCGACAGGGAGGCTCTGGAAACACCATATATTTT
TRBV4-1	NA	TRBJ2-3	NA	CASSSSSTQYF	TGCGCCAGCAGCTCAAGCAGTACGCAGTATTTT
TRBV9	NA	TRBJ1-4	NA	CASSVGGGEGEKLFF	TGTGCCAGCAGCGTAGGTGGAGGAGAGGGGGAAAAACTGTTTTTT
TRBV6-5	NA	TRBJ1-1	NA	CASTRAMNTEAFF	TGTGCCAGCACCAGGGCCATGAACACTGAAGCTTTCTTT
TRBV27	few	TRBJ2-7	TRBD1	CASSLLGTGGNEQYF	TGTGCCAGCAGTTTATTGGGCACAGGGGGCAACGAGCAGTACTTC
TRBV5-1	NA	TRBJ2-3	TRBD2	CASSLVGGRATDTQYF	TGCGCCAGCAGCTTGGTTGGCGGGAGGGCAACTGATACGCAGTATTTT
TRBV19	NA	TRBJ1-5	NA	CASSFLQVYQPQHF	TGTGCCAGTAGTTTTTTACAGGTCTACCAGCCCCAGCATTTT
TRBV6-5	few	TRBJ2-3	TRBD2	CASSYTAGGFTDTQYF	TGTGCCAGCAGCTACACGGCGGGGGGGTTCACAGATACGCAGTATTTT
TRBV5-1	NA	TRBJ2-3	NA	CASSTPGRGSGTDTQYF	TGCGCCAGCAGCACCCCCGGTCGGGGATCTGGCACAGATACGCAGTATTTT
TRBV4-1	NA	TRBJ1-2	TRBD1	CASSQDLGTGGGYTF	TGCGCCAGCAGCCAAGATCTGGGGACAGGGGGTGGCTACACCTTC
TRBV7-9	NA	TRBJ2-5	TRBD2	CASSPTLAGKETQYF	TGTGCCAGCAGCCCAACACTAGCGGGGAAGGAGACCCAGTACTTC
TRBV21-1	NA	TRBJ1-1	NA	CASSNGGRGPFNTEAFF	TGTGCCAGCAGCAATGGCGGCAGGGGTCCCTTTAACACTGAAGCTTTCTTT
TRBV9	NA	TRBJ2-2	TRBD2	CASSAAPKRENTGELFF	TGTGCCAGCAGCGCGGCCCCGAAGCGGGAGAACACCGGGGAGCTGTTTTTT
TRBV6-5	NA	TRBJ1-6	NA	CASKEGSNSPLHF	TGTGCCAGCAAAGAGGGATCTAATTCACCCCTCCACTTT
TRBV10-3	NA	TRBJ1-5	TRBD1	CAIGTDSNQPQHF	TGTGCCATCGGGACAGATAGCAATCAGCCCCAGCATTTT
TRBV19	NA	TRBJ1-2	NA	CASSIAKGTYTF	TGTGCCAGTAGTATAGCGAAGGGAACCTACACCTTC
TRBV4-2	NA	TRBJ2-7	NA	CASSQNRGSYEQYF	TGTGCCAGCAGCCAAAACCGGGGCTCCTACGAGCAGTACTTC
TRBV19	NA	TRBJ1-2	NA	CASRDLGGAIYGYTF	TGTGCCAGTAGGGACTTGGGGGGCGCGATCTATGGCTACACCTTC
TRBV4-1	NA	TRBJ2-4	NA	CASSQDILARDIQYF	TGCGCCAGCAGCCAAGATATCCTAGCGAGGGACATTCAGTACTTC
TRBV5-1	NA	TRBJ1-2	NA	CASSPWTENGYTF	TGCGCCAGCAGTCCCTGGACAGAGAATGGCTACACCTTC
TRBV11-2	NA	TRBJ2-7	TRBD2	CASSSKAGTYEQYF	TGTGCCAGCAGCTCGAAAGCGGGGACCTACGAGCAGTACTTC
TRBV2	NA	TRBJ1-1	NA	CASSELQGPPNTEAFF	TGTGCCAGCAGTGAACTGCAGGGCCCCCCGAACACTGAAGCTTTCTTT
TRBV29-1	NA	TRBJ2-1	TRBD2	CSGEPSGGWDGEQFF	TGCAGCGGTGAACCATCGGGGGGGTGGGATGGTGAGCAGTTCTTC
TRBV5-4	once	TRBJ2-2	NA	CASSRDGPGTGELFF	TGTGCCAGCAGCCGGGACGGCCCGGGGACCGGGGAGCTGTTTTTT
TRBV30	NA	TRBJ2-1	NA	CALGRSSSYNEQFF	TGTGCCCTTGGGCGGTCGAGCTCCTACAATGAGCAGTTCTTC
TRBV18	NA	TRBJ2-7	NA	CASSPTTLVYEQYF	TGTGCCAGCTCACCAACTACACTAGTATACGAGCAGTACTTC
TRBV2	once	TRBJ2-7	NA	CASSGPGRGSYEQYF	TGTGCCAGCAGTGGTCCGGGAAGGGGCTCCTACGAGCAGTACTTC
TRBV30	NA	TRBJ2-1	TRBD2	CAWGEPRETNNEQFF	TGTGCCTGGGGAGAACCGCGGGAGACTAACAATGAGCAGTTCTTC
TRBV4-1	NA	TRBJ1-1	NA	CASSPLSMNTEAFF	TGCGCCAGCAGCCCCTTATCTATGAACACTGAAGCTTTCTTT
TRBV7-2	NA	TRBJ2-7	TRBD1	CASSIGTGAYEQYF	TGTGCCAGCAGCATCGGGACAGGGGCGTACGAGCAGTACTTC
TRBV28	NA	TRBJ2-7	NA	CASSLGGFEEQYF	TGTGCCAGCAGTTTAGGGGGGTTTGAAGAGCAGTACTTC
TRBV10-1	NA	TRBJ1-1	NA	CASSPKTGNAEAFF	TGCGCCAGCTCGCCGAAAACAGGGAACGCAGAAGCTTTCTTT
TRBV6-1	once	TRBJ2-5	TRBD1	CASRHRGTGETQYF	TGTGCCAGCAGGCACCGGGGGACAGGGGAGACCCAGTACTTC
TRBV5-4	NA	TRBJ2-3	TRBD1	CASSLGAGQGKDTQYF	TGTGCCAGCAGCTTGGGGGCGGGACAGGGTAAAGATACGCAGTATTTT
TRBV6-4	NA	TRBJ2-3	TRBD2	CASSDSSGGADTQYF	TGTGCCAGCAGTGACTCTAGCGGGGGGGCCGATACGCAGTATTTT
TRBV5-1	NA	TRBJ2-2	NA	CASSLEASEWGGELFF	TGCGCCAGCAGCTTGGAGGCTAGCGAATGGGGCGGGGAGCTGTTTTTT
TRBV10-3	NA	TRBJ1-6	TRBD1	CAISRGLNSPLHF	TGTGCCATCTCCAGGGGGCTGAATTCACCCCTCCACTTT
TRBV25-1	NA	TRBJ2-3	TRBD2	CASSESRLAGLIDTQYF	TGTGCCAGCAGTGAATCTCGACTAGCGGGGTTAATAGATACGCAGTATTTT
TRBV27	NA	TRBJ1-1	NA	CASSSFRTYTEAFF	TGTGCCAGCAGTTCATTCAGAACTTACACTGAAGCTTTCTTT
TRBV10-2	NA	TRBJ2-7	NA	CASSDNRAGEQYF	TGCGCCAGCAGTGATAACAGGGCGGGAGAGCAGTACTTC
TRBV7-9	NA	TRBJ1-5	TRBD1	CAKQGGHNQPQHF	TGTGCCAAACAGGGGGGCCACAATCAGCCCCAGCATTTT
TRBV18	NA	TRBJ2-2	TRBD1	CASSPTGGFRTGELFF	TGTGCCAGCTCACCGACAGGGGGCTTTCGGACCGGGGAGCTGTTTTTT
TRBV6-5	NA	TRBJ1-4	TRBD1	CASSSGQGEKLFF	TGTGCCAGCAGTTCAGGACAGGGAGAAAAACTGTTTTTT
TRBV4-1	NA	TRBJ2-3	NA	CASSARSDGTDTQYF	TGCGCCAGCAGCGCCAGATCTGACGGGACAGATACGCAGTATTTT
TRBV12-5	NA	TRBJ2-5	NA	CASGLVRDWSETQYF	TGTGCTAGTGGTTTGGTACGTGACTGGTCGGAGACCCAGTACTTC
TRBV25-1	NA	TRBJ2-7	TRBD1	CASSEYQGADEQYF	TGTGCCAGCAGTGAATATCAGGGGGCCGACGAGCAGTACTTC
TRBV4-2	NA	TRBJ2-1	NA	CASSQEGVNEQFF	TGTGCCAGCAGCCAAGAGGGAGTCAATGAGCAGTTCTTC
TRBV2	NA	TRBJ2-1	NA	CASTTPAGLYNEQFF	TGTGCCAGCACCACGCCGGCAGGGCTCTACAATGAGCAGTTCTTC
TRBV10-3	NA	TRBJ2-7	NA	CAISPIYEQYF	TGTGCCATCAGCCCCATCTACGAGCAGTACTTC
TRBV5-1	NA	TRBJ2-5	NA	CASSLGQETQYF	TGCGCCAGCAGCTTGGGACAAGAGACCCAGTACTTC